This T cell receptor (beta chain) originates from a study of preoperative IRX-2 immunotherapy in early breast cancer. With 0 bases removed from V and 10 bases from J, the gap between germline ends came to 15 bases. CDR1 and CDR2 from the germline V gene are GTSNPN and SVGIG (reference sequence). This CDR3 has 14 amino acids. This sample's treatment: preoperative locoregional IRX-2 cytokine immunotherapy. Preoperative locoregional IRX-2 cytokine immunotherapy was tested in the phase Ib source study. Sequenced by immunoSEQ multiplex PCR; TCRdb stores in-frame clones only, minus some. Of more than 20,000 clones listed, 70% to 90% are singletons.

The sample in question was tumor tissue, obtained after IRX-2 immunotherapy. This TCR was recovered from a human donor with breast cancer. The rearrangement joins TRBV30 to TRBJ1-4; a weak D match, TRBD1 (5 bases). The CDR3 loop reads CAWSVHGGDGKLFF. The CDR3 DNA reads as TGTGCCTGGAGTGTACACGGGGGAGACGGAAAACTGTTTTTT.